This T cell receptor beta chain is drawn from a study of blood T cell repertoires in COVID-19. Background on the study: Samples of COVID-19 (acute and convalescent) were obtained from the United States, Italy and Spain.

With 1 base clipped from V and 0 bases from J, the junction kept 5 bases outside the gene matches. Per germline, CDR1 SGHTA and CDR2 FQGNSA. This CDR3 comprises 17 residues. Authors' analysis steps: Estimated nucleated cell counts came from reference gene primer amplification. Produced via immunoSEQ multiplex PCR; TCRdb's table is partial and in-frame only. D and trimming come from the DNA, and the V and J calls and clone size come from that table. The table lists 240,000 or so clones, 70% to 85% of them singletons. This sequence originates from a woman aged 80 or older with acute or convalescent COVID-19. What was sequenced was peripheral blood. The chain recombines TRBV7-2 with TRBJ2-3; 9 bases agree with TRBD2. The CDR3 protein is CASSLVGLAISTDTQYF. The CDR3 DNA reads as TGTGCCAGCAGCTTAGTTGGACTAGCGATTAGCACAGATACGCAGTATTTT.